This is a list of T cell receptor beta chains from one sample in a study of blood T cell repertoires in COVID-19. The data were produced by immunoSEQ multiplex PCR, yet TCRdb's version contains in-frame clones alone and is incomplete. The table lists 250,000 to 300,000 clones, around 90% of them singletons. What was sequenced was peripheral blood. Receptors originate from a man aged 45-60 years with acute or convalescent COVID-19. CDR3s leave out the opening cysteine and the closing phenylalanine or tryptophan.

len,v_gene,CDR3aa
12,TRBV11-2,ASSDRTGLETQY
16,TRBV4-1,ASSPGGGRGQAVHEQY
13,TRBV6-5,ASSRTGSSYNEQF
13,TRBV6-5,ATSAPLPITGELF
13,TRBV4-2,ASSQDSGGWEKLF
14,TRBV27,ASSFGQAKGIYGYT
11,TRBV6-5,ASSHDRANEQY
15,TRBV3-1/TRBV3-2,ASSPDSGGLYYNEQF
9,TRBV20-1,SRGEPYGYT
14,TRBV11-2,ASSLARSRAKNIQY
14,TRBV4-1,ASSRLLGQGPYEQY
12,TRBV7-9,ASSLSGRSEKLF
15,TRBV9,ASSPWTGLSGANVLT
13,TRBV18,ASSPGGDPSYEQY
12,TRBV5-1,ASSPPLTTGELF